A selection of T cell receptor beta chains follows, all from one sample in a study of OX40 agonist ivuxolimab in advanced cancers. Measured with immunoSEQ multiplex PCR; TCRdb has only the in-frame clones, and not every one. The sample shows about 79,000 clones, about nine tenths of them seen only once. The sample here was CD4+ or CD8+ T cells sorted from blood, taken in a trial of the OX40 agonist ivuxolimab. These receptors were collected from an adult with an advanced solid tumor such as melanoma, head and neck, liver or kidney cancer. Both conserved end residues are part of each CDR3. Each record gives: J gene, clone size, V gene, D gene, CDR3 DNA, CDR3 protein. The D gene is left open where the match is weak. Only some rows state a clone size, as once, few, many or a class for expanded clones.

J gene: TRBJ2-7
clone size: .
V gene: TRBV4-1
D gene: .
CDR3 DNA: TGCGCCAGCAGCCAAGCCGGGACCCGCCACGAGCAGTACTTC
CDR3 protein: CASSQAGTRHEQYF

J gene: TRBJ2-3
clone size: .
V gene: TRBV7-7
D gene: TRBD2
CDR3 DNA: TGTGCCAGCAGCTATGCGGGGGGGCGGGATACGCAGTATTTT
CDR3 protein: CASSYAGGRDTQYF

J gene: TRBJ2-5
clone size: .
V gene: TRBV5-1
D gene: .
CDR3 DNA: TGCGCCAGCAGCTTGTTGGGGCCAAACCAAGAGACCCAGTACTTC
CDR3 protein: CASSLLGPNQETQYF

J gene: TRBJ1-2
clone size: .
V gene: TRBV11-2
D gene: .
CDR3 DNA: TGTGCCAGCAGCTTAGTACAGAACTATGGCTACACCTTC
CDR3 protein: CASSLVQNYGYTF

J gene: TRBJ2-1
clone size: .
V gene: TRBV5-1
D gene: TRBD2
CDR3 DNA: TGCGCCAGCAGCTTGGGGACTAGCGGACACAATGAGCAGTTCTTC
CDR3 protein: CASSLGTSGHNEQFF

J gene: TRBJ2-1
clone size: .
V gene: TRBV27
D gene: TRBD1
CDR3 DNA: TGTGCCAGCATTAGTGGTGGGGGACAGACCCTTTACAATGAGCAGTTCTTC
CDR3 protein: CASISGGGQTLYNEQFF

J gene: TRBJ2-2
clone size: .
V gene: TRBV7-6
D gene: .
CDR3 DNA: TGTGCCAGCAGCTTAGCCAAACTAGCTTTAGGGTCCGGGGAGCTGTTTTTT
CDR3 protein: CASSLAKLALGSGELFF

J gene: TRBJ2-7
clone size: .
V gene: TRBV27
D gene: .
CDR3 DNA: TGTGCCAGCAGTTTAGTGGGGGCGCGGTACGAGCAGTACTTC
CDR3 protein: CASSLVGARYEQYF

J gene: TRBJ2-7
clone size: .
V gene: TRBV5-8
D gene: .
CDR3 DNA: TGTGCCAGCAGCTTGGAGAGGAGACCATACGAGCAGTACTTC
CDR3 protein: CASSLERRPYEQYF

J gene: TRBJ2-7
clone size: .
V gene: TRBV13
D gene: .
CDR3 DNA: TGTGCCAGCAGCTACGCTGGGGAAAGCTCCTACGAGCAGTACTTC
CDR3 protein: CASSYAGESSYEQYF

J gene: TRBJ2-4
clone size: .
V gene: TRBV7-2
D gene: TRBD1
CDR3 DNA: TGTGCCAGCAGCTTAGGGGATAGGCATTGGGACAGAAGCAACATTCAGTACTTC
CDR3 protein: CASSLGDRHWDRSNIQYF

J gene: TRBJ1-1
clone size: .
V gene: TRBV7-9
D gene: TRBD1
CDR3 DNA: TGTATCGGGACAGGGCACAGCACTGAAGCTTTCTTT
CDR3 protein: CIGTGHSTEAFF

J gene: TRBJ1-1
clone size: .
V gene: TRBV7-9
D gene: .
CDR3 DNA: TGTGCCAGCAGCCCCGGACGTCACACTGAAGCTTTCTTT
CDR3 protein: CASSPGRHTEAFF

J gene: TRBJ2-1
clone size: .
V gene: TRBV28
D gene: TRBD2
CDR3 DNA: TGTGCCAGCAGTTTAATAGCGGGGGGAAACAATGAGCAGTTCTTC
CDR3 protein: CASSLIAGGNNEQFF

J gene: TRBJ1-1
clone size: few
V gene: TRBV5-1
D gene: .
CDR3 DNA: TGCGCCAGCACTCTGGGCGACATGAACACTGAAGCTTTCTTT
CDR3 protein: CASTLGDMNTEAFF

J gene: TRBJ2-1
clone size: few
V gene: TRBV13
D gene: TRBD2
CDR3 DNA: TGTGCCAGCAGCCAACCGGGGGGGCCCTACAATGAGCAGTTCTTC
CDR3 protein: CASSQPGGPYNEQFF

J gene: TRBJ1-2
clone size: .
V gene: TRBV15
D gene: .
CDR3 DNA: TGTGCCACCAGCAGGGACAAGGGGGTAGAGGGGCTTAACTATGGCTACACCTTC
CDR3 protein: CATSRDKGVEGLNYGYTF

J gene: TRBJ1-1
clone size: few
V gene: TRBV9
D gene: .
CDR3 DNA: TGTGCCAGCAGCGTAGCAGCAGGGAACACTGAAGCTTTCTTT
CDR3 protein: CASSVAAGNTEAFF

J gene: TRBJ2-2
clone size: .
V gene: TRBV11-2
D gene: TRBD2
CDR3 DNA: TGTGCCAGCACCATCTTTGGGCTAGCGGGGAACACCGGGGAGCTGTTTTTT
CDR3 protein: CASTIFGLAGNTGELFF

J gene: TRBJ1-3
clone size: .
V gene: TRBV2
D gene: .
CDR3 DNA: TGTGCCAGCAGTGAAATCGGTAACTCTGGAAACACCATATATTTT
CDR3 protein: CASSEIGNSGNTIYF

J gene: TRBJ1-2
clone size: once
V gene: TRBV13
D gene: .
CDR3 DNA: TGTGCCAGCAGCTTAACGACGAACTATGGCTACACCTTC
CDR3 protein: CASSLTTNYGYTF

J gene: TRBJ2-7
clone size: .
V gene: TRBV6-1
D gene: .
CDR3 DNA: TGTGCCAGCAGTGAAGTCGGATCCGAGCAGTACTTC
CDR3 protein: CASSEVGSEQYF

J gene: TRBJ1-1
clone size: .
V gene: TRBV5-8
D gene: .
CDR3 DNA: TGTGCCAGCAGCTTGGACAGGAGAAACACTGAAGCTTTCTTT
CDR3 protein: CASSLDRRNTEAFF

J gene: TRBJ2-7
clone size: .
V gene: TRBV11-2
D gene: .
CDR3 DNA: TGTGCCAGCAGCCCCCATCCAGGGTCCTACGAGCAGTACTTC
CDR3 protein: CASSPHPGSYEQYF

J gene: TRBJ2-1
clone size: .
V gene: TRBV5-6
D gene: .
CDR3 DNA: TGTGCCAGCAGCTTCACAGGTGAGCAGTTCTTC
CDR3 protein: CASSFTGEQFF

J gene: TRBJ2-1
clone size: .
V gene: TRBV4-2
D gene: .
CDR3 DNA: TGTGCCAGCAGCCAGGGACGGGACAAAGCCTACAATGAGCAGTTCTTC
CDR3 protein: CASSQGRDKAYNEQFF

J gene: TRBJ2-3
clone size: .
V gene: TRBV27
D gene: .
CDR3 DNA: TGTGCCAGCAGTTTCCAGGGGATTAGCACAGATACGCAGTATTTT
CDR3 protein: CASSFQGISTDTQYF

J gene: TRBJ2-5
clone size: .
V gene: TRBV2
D gene: .
CDR3 DNA: TGTGCCAGCACAGAGACCCAGTACTTC
CDR3 protein: CASTETQYF

J gene: TRBJ1-5
clone size: .
V gene: TRBV6-5
D gene: TRBD1
CDR3 DNA: TGTGCCAGCAGCGAGACAGGGCCTAGCAATCAGCCCCAGCATTTT
CDR3 protein: CASSETGPSNQPQHF

J gene: TRBJ1-1
clone size: .
V gene: TRBV19
D gene: .
CDR3 DNA: TGTGCCAGTAGTATAGGGGCAGGGGAAGCTTTCTTT
CDR3 protein: CASSIGAGEAFF

J gene: TRBJ2-1
clone size: .
V gene: TRBV19
D gene: .
CDR3 DNA: TGTGCCAGTAGTATAGAATGGCGATATGAGCAGTTCTTC
CDR3 protein: CASSIEWRYEQFF

J gene: TRBJ2-3
clone size: .
V gene: TRBV6-6
D gene: .
CDR3 DNA: TGTGCCAGTGCCCGTGGGGGCGGCACAGATACGCAGTATTTT
CDR3 protein: CASARGGGTDTQYF

J gene: TRBJ2-5
clone size: once
V gene: TRBV7-9
D gene: .
CDR3 DNA: TGTGCCAGCAGCAAGAGGGGCGAGACCCAGTACTTC
CDR3 protein: CASSKRGETQYF

J gene: TRBJ2-7
clone size: .
V gene: TRBV6-1
D gene: .
CDR3 DNA: TGTGCCAGCAGCACCCGGACGGGCTACGAGCAGTACTTC
CDR3 protein: CASSTRTGYEQYF

J gene: TRBJ2-7
clone size: once
V gene: TRBV27
D gene: .
CDR3 DNA: TGTGCCAGCGCTTTCGGGCAGGGAGGTGTCGAGCAGTACTTC
CDR3 protein: CASAFGQGGVEQYF

J gene: TRBJ2-7
clone size: few
V gene: TRBV11-2
D gene: .
CDR3 DNA: TGTGCCAGCAGCTTTGGGGTGGAACAGTGGCAGTACTTC
CDR3 protein: CASSFGVEQWQYF

J gene: TRBJ1-2
clone size: once
V gene: TRBV10-3
D gene: TRBD1
CDR3 DNA: TGTGCCATCAGGGGGACAGGACCTTCTTATGGCTACACCTTC
CDR3 protein: CAIRGTGPSYGYTF

J gene: TRBJ2-7
clone size: .
V gene: TRBV2
D gene: TRBD1
CDR3 DNA: TGTGCCAGCAGTGAAGGGACAGGGGTCATCTACGAGCAGTACTTC
CDR3 protein: CASSEGTGVIYEQYF

J gene: TRBJ2-7
clone size: .
V gene: TRBV5-6
D gene: TRBD1
CDR3 DNA: TGTGCCAGCAGCTGGACGACAGGGGTCAACGAGCAGTACTTC
CDR3 protein: CASSWTTGVNEQYF

J gene: TRBJ2-7
clone size: .
V gene: TRBV5-6
D gene: TRBD1
CDR3 DNA: TGTGCCAGCAGCTCCGAGAGGGGGCTCCTAGACGAGCAGTACTTC
CDR3 protein: CASSSERGLLDEQYF

J gene: TRBJ2-7
clone size: .
V gene: TRBV5-5
D gene: TRBD1
CDR3 DNA: TGTGCCAGCAGTCCCGGGACAGGGGGCTACGAGCAGTACTTC
CDR3 protein: CASSPGTGGYEQYF

J gene: TRBJ2-5
clone size: few
V gene: TRBV7-7
D gene: .
CDR3 DNA: TGTGCTAGCAGCTTAGTACCCGGGGGCGACGAGACCCAGTACTTC
CDR3 protein: CASSLVPGGDETQYF

J gene: TRBJ1-1
clone size: .
V gene: TRBV13
D gene: .
CDR3 DNA: TGTGCCAGCAGCCTCCGGGGGGCAGGAGGTTGGTTGGAAGCTTTCTTT
CDR3 protein: CASSLRGAGGWLEAFF

J gene: TRBJ2-7
clone size: .
V gene: TRBV21-1
D gene: .
CDR3 DNA: TGTGCCAGCAGCAAGGGCCCTATGAGGGGCTACGAGCAGTACTTC
CDR3 protein: CASSKGPMRGYEQYF

J gene: TRBJ2-3
clone size: .
V gene: TRBV7-9
D gene: TRBD2
CDR3 DNA: TGTGCCAGCAGCGTAACTAGCGGCACAGATACGCAGTATTTT
CDR3 protein: CASSVTSGTDTQYF

J gene: TRBJ1-6
clone size: few
V gene: TRBV7-9
D gene: .
CDR3 DNA: TGTGCCAGCAGCTTAGGTAGTTCACCCCTCCACTTT
CDR3 protein: CASSLGSSPLHF

J gene: TRBJ2-5
clone size: .
V gene: TRBV2
D gene: .
CDR3 DNA: TGTGCCAGCATGGCTGCGCGAGGCCCCGGGCGGGAGACCCAGTACTTC
CDR3 protein: CASMAARGPGRETQYF

J gene: TRBJ1-2
clone size: .
V gene: TRBV9
D gene: .
CDR3 DNA: TGTGCCAGCCGAGACAGAGAGGGGGGCTACACCTTC
CDR3 protein: CASRDREGGYTF

J gene: TRBJ2-7
clone size: few
V gene: TRBV27
D gene: .
CDR3 DNA: TGTGCCAGCAGTTTCGGGGCGGGGGCGGACGAGCAGTACTTC
CDR3 protein: CASSFGAGADEQYF

J gene: TRBJ2-7
clone size: .
V gene: TRBV5-1
D gene: .
CDR3 DNA: TGCGCCAGCAGCTGGACGGAGGGATACGAGCAGTACTTC
CDR3 protein: CASSWTEGYEQYF

J gene: TRBJ2-1
clone size: .
V gene: TRBV7-3
D gene: .
CDR3 DNA: TGTGCCAGCAGCTTGACATCCTACAATGAGCAGTTCTTC
CDR3 protein: CASSLTSYNEQFF

J gene: TRBJ2-2
clone size: .
V gene: TRBV30
D gene: TRBD2
CDR3 DNA: TGTGCCTGGAGTGTAACTAGCGGGGGGGCCGGGGAGCTGTTTTTT
CDR3 protein: CAWSVTSGGAGELFF

J gene: TRBJ2-7
clone size: .
V gene: TRBV6-6
D gene: .
CDR3 DNA: TGTGCCAGCAGTTACGTGACGACCGAGCAGTACTTC
CDR3 protein: CASSYVTTEQYF

J gene: TRBJ2-1
clone size: .
V gene: TRBV4-2
D gene: .
CDR3 DNA: TGTGCCAGCAGCCTGACTAGTAGCGGTCATGAGCAGTTCTTC
CDR3 protein: CASSLTSSGHEQFF

J gene: TRBJ2-4
clone size: .
V gene: TRBV5-1
D gene: TRBD1
CDR3 DNA: TGCGCCAGCAGCGCATACCGGGACAGCAAAAACATTCAGTACTTC
CDR3 protein: CASSAYRDSKNIQYF

J gene: TRBJ2-7
clone size: .
V gene: TRBV11-2
D gene: .
CDR3 DNA: TGTGCCAGCAGCTTAGATTCGTCCGTCCGGGACGGGGCCTACGAGCAGTACTTC
CDR3 protein: CASSLDSSVRDGAYEQYF

J gene: TRBJ2-5
clone size: .
V gene: TRBV29-1
D gene: .
CDR3 DNA: TGCAGCGTTGGGACAGAAGAGACCCAGTACTTC
CDR3 protein: CSVGTEETQYF

J gene: TRBJ1-4
clone size: once
V gene: TRBV14
D gene: .
CDR3 DNA: TGTGCCAGCAGCCATCGGGGGTTCGATAATGAAAAACTGTTTTTT
CDR3 protein: CASSHRGFDNEKLFF